This entry lists 7 T cell receptor beta chains sequenced from one sample in a study of OX40 agonist ivuxolimab in advanced cancers. Produced via immunoSEQ multiplex PCR; TCRdb's table is partial and in-frame only. The sample shows under 25,000 clones, more than 80% of them seen only once. The specimen was CD4+ or CD8+ T cells sorted from blood, collected in a trial of the OX40 agonist ivuxolimab. The receptors come from an adult with an advanced solid tumor such as melanoma, head and neck, liver or kidney cancer.

V and J are TRBV7-9 and TRBJ2-1; a possible D gene is TRBD2 (5 bases). V lost 6 bases and J lost 8, with 14 bases in between. The CDR3 runs to 13 residues. Germline values: CDR1 SEHNR, CDR2 FQNEAQ (reference sequence). The CDR3 spells CASSKGLAHEQFF. The CDR3 region has the DNA TGTGCCAGCAGTAAAGGACTTGCCCATGAGCAGTTCTTC. Combining the CDR3 with reference TRBV7-9 and TRBJ2-1 gives the whole variable domain DTGVSQNPRHKITKRGQNVTFRCDPISEHNRLYWYRQTLGQGPEFLTYFQNEAQLEKSRLLSDRFSAERPKGSFSTLEIQRTEQGDSAMYLCASSKGLAHEQFFGPGTRLTVL.

This rearrangement joins TRBV11-2 to TRBJ2-7; D is uncertain. The CDR3 extends over 13 amino acids. CDR1 is SGHAT, CDR2 FQNNGV, per germline. V was cut by 0 bases and J by 3 bases, with 6 bases left in between. CDR3 coding DNA: TGTGCCAGCAGCTTAGAACTCCTCTACGAGCAGTACTTC. Its translation: CASSLELLYEQYF.

The chain joins TRBV15 to TRBJ2-1, with TRBD1 matching over 9 bases. Germline CDR1 LNHNV, CDR2 YYDKDF (reference sequence). V shed 4 bases, J shed 10 bases, and the junction held 14 bases outside the gene matches. There are 16 residues in the CDR3. The CDR3 protein is CATSIQPGQGRREQFF. CDR3 DNA: TGTGCCACCAGCATTCAACCGGGACAGGGTCGAAGGGAGCAGTTCTTC.

Concerning this clone itself: Other nucleotide sequences in the sample specify the same CDR3. J is TRBJ2-7 and V is TRBV19; D remains ambiguous. The CDR3 consists of 13 residues. Between the trimmed V and J ends, which lost 7 bases and 7 bases, there was a span of 17 bases. Looked up from germline, CDR1 is LNHDA and CDR2 is SQIVND (reference sequence). This CDR3 reads CASTSSPSGEQYF. Written as DNA, the CDR3 is TGTGCCAGTACTTCCTCCCCTTCTGGTGAGCAGTACTTC.

J is TRBJ2-7 and V is TRBV2; tentatively, D is TRBD1 or TRBD2 (5 bases each). CDR3 length: 15 amino acids. Germline loops: CDR1 SNHLY, CDR2 FYNNEI. With 4 bases removed from V and 1 base from J, the gap between germline ends came to 14 bases. CDR3 bases: TGTGCCAGCAGTGGAGGGACCCTTAGGTCCTACGAGCAGTACTTC. Translating gives CASSGGTLRSYEQYF.

As DNA, the CDR3 is TGTGCCACCAGCAGAGTCCGGGACAGTGGGGACGAGCAGTACTTC. It translates to CATSRVRDSGDEQYF. This chain links TRBV15 with TRBJ2-7, with TRBD1 matching 7 bases. Germline CDR1 is LNHNV and CDR2 is YYDKDF (reference sequence). The trim removed 1 base at V and 5 bases at J, leaving 8 bases unmatched. This CDR3 is 15 amino acids long.

The chain combines TRBV7-9 with TRBJ2-7, with D possibly being TRBD2 (6 bases). Trimming stripped 0 bases from V and 3 bases from J, with 9 bases between. This CDR3 contains 14 residues. Germline V lookup: CDR1 SEHNR, CDR2 FQNEAQ (reference sequence). CDR3 sequence reads: CASSLAHGGYEQYF. CDR3 DNA: TGTGCCAGCAGCTTAGCTCACGGGGGCTACGAGCAGTACTTC.